This T cell receptor (beta chain) is from a study of shared clonotypes between healthy human individuals. V shed 2 bases and J shed 4 bases, with 7 bases lying between them. Germline CDR1 is SGHRS and CDR2 is YFSETQ. This CDR3 spans 13 amino acids. Profiled with immunoSEQ multiplex PCR; TCRdb holds only in-frame clones, not every one. The sample has around 1.5 million clones, about 98% seen once; the top ten hold approximately 0.44%. The sample was naive CD4+ T cells sorted from blood. As to subset: CD45RA+ positively selected. This TCR was sampled from a man younger than 40 in good health. The chain uses TRBV5-1 and TRBJ1-3, with D uncertain. CDR3 protein: CASSFGRGNTIYF. CDR3 DNA sequence: TGCGCCAGCAGCTTTGGACGGGGAAACACCATATATTTT.